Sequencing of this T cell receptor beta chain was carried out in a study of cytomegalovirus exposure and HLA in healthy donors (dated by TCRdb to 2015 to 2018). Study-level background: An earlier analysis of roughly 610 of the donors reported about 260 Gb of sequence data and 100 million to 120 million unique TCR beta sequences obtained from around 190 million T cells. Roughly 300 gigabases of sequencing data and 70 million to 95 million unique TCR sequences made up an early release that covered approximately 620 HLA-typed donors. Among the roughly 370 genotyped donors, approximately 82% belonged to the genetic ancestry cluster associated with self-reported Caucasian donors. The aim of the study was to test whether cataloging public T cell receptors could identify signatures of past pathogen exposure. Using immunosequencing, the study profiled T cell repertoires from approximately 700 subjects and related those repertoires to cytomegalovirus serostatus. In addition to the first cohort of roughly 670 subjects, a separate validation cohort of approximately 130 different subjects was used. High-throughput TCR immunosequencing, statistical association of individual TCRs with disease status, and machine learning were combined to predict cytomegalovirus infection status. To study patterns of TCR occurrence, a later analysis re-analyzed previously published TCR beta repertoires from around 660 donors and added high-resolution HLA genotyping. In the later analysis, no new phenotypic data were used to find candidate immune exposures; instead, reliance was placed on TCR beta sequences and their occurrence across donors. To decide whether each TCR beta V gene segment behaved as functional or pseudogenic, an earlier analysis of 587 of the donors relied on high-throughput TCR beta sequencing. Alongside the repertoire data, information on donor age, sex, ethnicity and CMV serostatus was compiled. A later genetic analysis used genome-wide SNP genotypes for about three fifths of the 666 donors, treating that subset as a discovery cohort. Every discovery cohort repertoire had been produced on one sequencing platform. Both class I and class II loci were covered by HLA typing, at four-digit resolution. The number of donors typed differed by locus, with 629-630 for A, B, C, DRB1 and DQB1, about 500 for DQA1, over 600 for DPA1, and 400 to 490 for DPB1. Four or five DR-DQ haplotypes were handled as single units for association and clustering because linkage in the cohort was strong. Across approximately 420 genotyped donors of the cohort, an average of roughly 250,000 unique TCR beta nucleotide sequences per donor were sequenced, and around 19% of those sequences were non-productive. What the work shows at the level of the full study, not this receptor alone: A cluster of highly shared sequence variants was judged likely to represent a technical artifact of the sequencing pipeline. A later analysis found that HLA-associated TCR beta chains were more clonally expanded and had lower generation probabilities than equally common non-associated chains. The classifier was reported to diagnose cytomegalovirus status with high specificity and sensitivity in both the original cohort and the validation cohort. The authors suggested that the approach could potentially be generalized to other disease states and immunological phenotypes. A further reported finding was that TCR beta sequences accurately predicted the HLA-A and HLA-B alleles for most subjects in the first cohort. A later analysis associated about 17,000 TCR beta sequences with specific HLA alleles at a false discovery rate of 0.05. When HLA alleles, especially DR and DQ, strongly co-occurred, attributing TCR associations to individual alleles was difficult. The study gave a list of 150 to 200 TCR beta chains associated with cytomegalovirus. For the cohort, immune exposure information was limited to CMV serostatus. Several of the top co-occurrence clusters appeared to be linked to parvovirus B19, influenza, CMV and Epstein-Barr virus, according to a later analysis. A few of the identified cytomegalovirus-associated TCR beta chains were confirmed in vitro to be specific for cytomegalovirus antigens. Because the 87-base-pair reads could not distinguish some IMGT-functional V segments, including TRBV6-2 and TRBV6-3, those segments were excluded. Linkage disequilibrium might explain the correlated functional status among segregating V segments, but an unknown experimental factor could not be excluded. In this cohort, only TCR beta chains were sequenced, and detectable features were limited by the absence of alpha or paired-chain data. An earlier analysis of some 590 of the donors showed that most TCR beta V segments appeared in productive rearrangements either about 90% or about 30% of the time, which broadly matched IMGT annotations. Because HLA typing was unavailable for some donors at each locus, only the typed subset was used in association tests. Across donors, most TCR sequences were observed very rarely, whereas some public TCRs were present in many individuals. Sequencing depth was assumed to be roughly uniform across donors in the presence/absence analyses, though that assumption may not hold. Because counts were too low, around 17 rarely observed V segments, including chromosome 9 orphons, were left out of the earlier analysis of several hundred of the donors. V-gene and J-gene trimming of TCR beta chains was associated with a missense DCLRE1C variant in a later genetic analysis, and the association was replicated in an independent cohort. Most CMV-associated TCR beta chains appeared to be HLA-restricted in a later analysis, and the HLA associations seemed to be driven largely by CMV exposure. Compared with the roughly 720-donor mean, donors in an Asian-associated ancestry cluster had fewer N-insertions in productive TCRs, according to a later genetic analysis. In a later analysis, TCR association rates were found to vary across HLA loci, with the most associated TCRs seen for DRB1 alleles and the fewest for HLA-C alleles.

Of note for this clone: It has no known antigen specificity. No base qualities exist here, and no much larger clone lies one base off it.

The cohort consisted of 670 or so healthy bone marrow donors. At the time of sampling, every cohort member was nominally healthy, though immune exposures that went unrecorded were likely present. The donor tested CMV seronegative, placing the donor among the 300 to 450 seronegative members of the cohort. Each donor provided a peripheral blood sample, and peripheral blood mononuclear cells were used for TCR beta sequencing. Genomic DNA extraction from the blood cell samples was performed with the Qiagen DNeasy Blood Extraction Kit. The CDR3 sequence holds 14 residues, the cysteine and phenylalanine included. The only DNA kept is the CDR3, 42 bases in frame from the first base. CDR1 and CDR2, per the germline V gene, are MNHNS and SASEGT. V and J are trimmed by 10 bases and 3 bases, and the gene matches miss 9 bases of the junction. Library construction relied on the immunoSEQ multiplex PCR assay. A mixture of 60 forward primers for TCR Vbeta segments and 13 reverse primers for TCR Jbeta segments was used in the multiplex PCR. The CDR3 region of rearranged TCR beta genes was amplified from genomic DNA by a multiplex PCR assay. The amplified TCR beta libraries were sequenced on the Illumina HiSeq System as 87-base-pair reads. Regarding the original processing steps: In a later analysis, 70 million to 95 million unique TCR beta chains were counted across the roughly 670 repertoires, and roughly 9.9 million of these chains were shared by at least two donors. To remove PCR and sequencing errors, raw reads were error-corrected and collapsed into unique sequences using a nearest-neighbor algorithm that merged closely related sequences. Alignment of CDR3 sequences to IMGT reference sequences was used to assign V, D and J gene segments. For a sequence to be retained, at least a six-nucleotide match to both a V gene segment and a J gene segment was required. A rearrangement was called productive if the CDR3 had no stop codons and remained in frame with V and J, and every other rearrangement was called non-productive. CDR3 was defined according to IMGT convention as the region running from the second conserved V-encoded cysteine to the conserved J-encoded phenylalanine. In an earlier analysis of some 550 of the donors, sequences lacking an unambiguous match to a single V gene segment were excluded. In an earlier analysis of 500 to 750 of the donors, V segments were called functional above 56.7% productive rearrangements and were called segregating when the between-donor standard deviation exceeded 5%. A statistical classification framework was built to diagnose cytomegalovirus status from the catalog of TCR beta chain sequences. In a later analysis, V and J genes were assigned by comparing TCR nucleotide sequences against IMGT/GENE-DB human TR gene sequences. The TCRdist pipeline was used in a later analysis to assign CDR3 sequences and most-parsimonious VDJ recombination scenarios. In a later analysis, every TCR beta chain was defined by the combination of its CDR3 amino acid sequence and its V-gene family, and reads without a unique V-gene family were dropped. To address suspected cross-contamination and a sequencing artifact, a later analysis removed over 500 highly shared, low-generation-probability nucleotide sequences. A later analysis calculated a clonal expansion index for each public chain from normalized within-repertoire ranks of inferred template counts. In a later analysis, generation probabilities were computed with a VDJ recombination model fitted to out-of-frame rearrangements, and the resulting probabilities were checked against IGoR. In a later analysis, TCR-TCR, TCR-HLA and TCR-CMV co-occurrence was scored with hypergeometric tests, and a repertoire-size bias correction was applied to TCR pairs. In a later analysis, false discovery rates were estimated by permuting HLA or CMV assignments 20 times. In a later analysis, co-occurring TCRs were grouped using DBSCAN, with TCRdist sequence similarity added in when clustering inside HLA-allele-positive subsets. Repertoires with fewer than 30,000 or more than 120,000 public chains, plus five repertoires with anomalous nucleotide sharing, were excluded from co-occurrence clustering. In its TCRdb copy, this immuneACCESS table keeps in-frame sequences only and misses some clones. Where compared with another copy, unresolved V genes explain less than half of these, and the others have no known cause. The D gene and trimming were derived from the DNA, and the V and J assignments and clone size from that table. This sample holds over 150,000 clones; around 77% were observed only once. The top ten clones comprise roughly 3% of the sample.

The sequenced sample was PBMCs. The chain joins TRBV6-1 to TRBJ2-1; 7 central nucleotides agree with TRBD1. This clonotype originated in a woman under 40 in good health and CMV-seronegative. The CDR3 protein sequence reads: CATHRDRVYNEQFF. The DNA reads TGTGCCACTCACCGGGACAGAGTCTACAATGAGCAGTTCTTC.